This TCR beta chain was identified during a study of blood T cell repertoires in COVID-19. About the study: Italy, Spain and the United States were the sources of the convalescent and acute COVID-19 samples.

TCRdb keeps only in-frame clones here, not all; method: immunoSEQ multiplex PCR. Among about 16,000 clones listed, roughly 86% were seen once. As for this clone: It is unclear where the CDR3 begins or ends on the DNA, so no DNA is shown, and the CDR3 is as TCRdb lists it.

Germline CDR1 is SQVTM and CDR2 is ANQGSEA. The CDR3 is 15 residues long, ends included. The sequence came from a human donor in a cohort sampled during active COVID-19. The rearrangement links TRBV29-1 to TRBJ1-1; TRBD1 is the table's D call and was not checked against the DNA. The sample was peripheral blood. This CDR3 is CSVVGQGARGQWTFF.